This entry lists 15 T cell receptor beta chains sequenced from one sample in a study of blood T cell repertoires in COVID-19. The assay was immunoSEQ multiplex PCR, and TCRdb's table has in-frame clones only and misses some. Of about 220,000 clones listed, about four fifths are singletons. The specimen sequenced was peripheral blood. Source of these receptors: a woman in her twenties or thirties who had recovered from COVID-19.

Only one count was recorded for this clone. The chain combines TRBV12-3 or TRBV12-4 with TRBJ1-1; a possible D gene is TRBD1 (5 bases). Trimming removed 6 bases from V and 4 bases from J, with 12 bases in between. There are 13 residues in the CDR3. CDR3 sequence reads: CASRPAGGTEAFF. CDR3 DNA sequence: TGTGCCAGCAGACCCGCCGGGGGCACTGAAGCTTTCTTT.

V usage is TRBV11-2 and J usage is TRBJ2-1, with a tentative D call TRBD2 (6 bases). V was clipped by 4 bases and J by 4 bases, with 11 bases between them. CDR1 and CDR2 from the germline V gene are SGHAT and FQNNGV. The CDR3 is 14 residues long. The CDR3 DNA follows: TGTGCCAGCAGCTCGACTAGTTTATACAATGAGCAGTTCTTC. Encoded protein: CASSSTSLYNEQFF.

The genes are TRBV10-2 and TRBJ2-1; the match to TRBD2 covers 11 bases. Germline CDR1 reads WSHSY; CDR2 reads SAAADI. Trimming took 6 bases from V and 4 from J; bases not matched to a gene: 5. CDR3 length equals 15 residues. The CDR3 sequence: CASSLLAGGYNEQFF. Written as DNA, the CDR3 is TGCGCCAGCAGCCTTCTAGCGGGAGGTTACAATGAGCAGTTCTTC.

The chain couples TRBV2 to TRBJ1-3; D unresolved. V gave up 8 bases and J gave up 2 bases, with 10 bases separating them. This CDR3 is 13 amino acids long. From germline, CDR1 is SNHLY and CDR2 FYNNEI. CDR3: CASATEAGNTIYF. In nucleotides, the CDR3 is TGTGCCAGCGCCACCGAGGCTGGAAACACCATATATTTT. Using reference TRBV2 and TRBJ1-3 for the parts outside the CDR3, the full variable domain is EPEVTQTPSHQVTQMGQEVILRCVPISNHLYFYWYRQILGQKVEFLVSFYNNEISEKSEIFDDQFSVERPDGSNFTLKIRSTKLEDSAMYFCASATEAGNTIYFGEGSWLTVV.

This clone was counted only a few times. The CDR3: CASSEYEEGELFF. Written as DNA, the CDR3 is TGTGCCAGCAGTGAATATGAGGAGGGGGAGCTGTTTTTT. V usage is TRBV25-1 and J usage is TRBJ2-2; D unresolved. The CDR3 extends over 13 amino acids. The germline V gene has CDR1 MGHDK and CDR2 SYGVNS. Trimming stripped 0 bases from V and 8 bases from J, with 7 bases between.

The rearrangement joins TRBV15 to TRBJ2-7; the match to TRBD1 covers 8 bases. The ends lost 0 bases at V and 3 bases at J; junction bases unmatched: 4. CDR1 and CDR2 from the germline V gene are LNHNV and YYDKDF (reference sequence). This CDR3 is built from 15 residues. The CDR3 DNA reads as TGTGCCACCAGCAGAGAGGATGGACAGGGCTACGAGCAGTACTTC. It translates to CATSREDGQGYEQYF.

V is TRBV20-1 and J is TRBJ1-1; D gene ambiguous. The V and J ends lost 3 bases and 8 bases respectively, with 7 bases between them. From germline, CDR1 is DFQATT and CDR2 SNEGSKA (reference sequence). This CDR3 spans 10 amino acids. The CDR3 DNA reads as TGCAGTGCTAGGCGGCAAGAAGCTTTCTTT. Translating gives CSARRQEAFF.

The chain uses TRBV19 and TRBJ2-3, with a possible D match to TRBD1 (5 bases). The germline CDR1 and CDR2 sequences are LNHDA and SQIVND (reference sequence). With 6 bases removed from V and 3 bases from J, the gap between germline ends came to 13 bases. The CDR3 is 14 residues long. The CDR3 DNA follows: TGTGCCAGTAGGGACACCGGTGGGACAGATACGCAGTATTTT. As protein: CASRDTGGTDTQYF.

The CDR3 sequence: CASTTAQGFGEKLFF. The DNA for the CDR3 is TGTGCCAGCACGACCGCGCAGGGTTTCGGTGAAAAACTGTTTTTT. The rearrangement uses TRBV28 and TRBJ1-4; perhaps TRBD1 as D (5 bases). The CDR3 covers 15 residues. The ends were cut back, 7 bases at V and 7 bases at J, with 19 bases in the middle. Germline CDR1 reads MDHEN; CDR2 reads SYDVKM.

The chain employs TRBV6-5 and TRBJ1-1, with a possible D match to TRBD1 (5 bases). The CDR3 totals 14 residues. Per germline, CDR1 MNHEY and CDR2 SVGAGI. V was pared by 6 bases and J by 0 bases, with 11 bases between. As DNA, the CDR3 is TGTGCCAGCAGACGACAGCTCATGAACACTGAAGCTTTCTTT. Encoded protein: CASRRQLMNTEAFF.

CDR3 DNA: TGTGCCAGCAGTGAAGGGAGTTCGGGTCAGCCCCAGCATTTT. This codes for CASSEGSSGQPQHF. This rearrangement joins TRBV6-4 to TRBJ1-5; D is unclear. This CDR3 has 14 residues. Germline-derived CDR1 and CDR2 are MRHNA and SNTAGT. V dropped 3 bases and J dropped 6 bases, with 12 bases sitting between them.

The chain uses TRBV5-1 and TRBJ2-2, with TRBD2 matching 10 bases. CDR3 length equals 16 residues. The V segment lost 1 base and the J segment 5 bases; nucleotides outside the gene matches: 5. Germline lookup yields CDR1 SGHRS and CDR2 YFSETQ. The CDR3 DNA is TGCGCCAGCAGCTTGCTAGCGGGAGTTCGGACCGGGGAGCTGTTTTTT. It translates to CASSLLAGVRTGELFF.

V usage is TRBV29-1 and J usage is TRBJ2-7; TRBD1 agrees at 10 bases. Germline-derived CDR1 and CDR2 are SQVTM and ANQGSEA. This CDR3 contains 17 residues. V lost 4 bases and J lost 0; bases outside the gene matches: 12. The CDR3 sequence: CSVVRTGGRQISYEQYF. CDR3 in DNA: TGCAGCGTTGTCCGGACAGGGGGGCGCCAAATCTCCTACGAGCAGTACTTC.

V is TRBV28 and J is TRBJ2-7; the match to TRBD2 covers 9 bases. Losses at the gene ends were 6 bases for V and 5 bases for J; bases not matched to a gene: 8. CDR1 and CDR2 from the germline V gene are MDHEN and SYDVKM. CDR3 length equals 14 residues. For the CDR3, the DNA is TGTGCCAGCAGGGATAGCGGGAGTGTCAACGAGCAGTACTTC. It encodes CASRDSGSVNEQYF.

This clone was counted once. The chain couples TRBV10-3 to TRBJ2-3; 12 bases align to TRBD2. V shed 6 bases and J 6 bases; nucleotides not matched to a gene: 10. This CDR3 is built from 16 residues. The germline CDR1 and CDR2 sequences are ENHRY and SYGVKD. For the CDR3, the DNA is TGTGCCATCAGCCGGACTAGCGGGGCGCTCAAGGATACGCAGTATTTT. It is translated as CAISRTSGALKDTQYF.